Listed below are T cell receptor beta chains from one sample, sequenced in a study of T cells in tuberculosis. Clones were sequenced by immunoSEQ multiplex PCR, and TCRdb holds only the in-frame ones, with some missing. The table shows roughly 35,000 clones, with just over 90% occurring only once. Material for sequencing was PBMCs. The receptors originated from a donor aged 5-35 years with latent tuberculosis or without tuberculosis infection. Both conserved end residues are part of each CDR3. A D gene is named only where the DNA matches it firmly. Rows may omit the clone size; those that give it use once, few, many or a size class.

CDR3 length	D gene	J gene	clone size	V gene	CDR3 protein	CDR3 DNA
15	TRBD1	TRBJ1-1	-	TRBV28	CASTRAGTGGIIAFF	TGTGCCAGCACTCGCGCCGGGACAGGGGGCATCATAGCTTTCTTT
16	TRBD1	TRBJ2-3	-	TRBV12-5	CASGLGTGGFADTQYF	TGTGCTAGTGGTTTGGGGACAGGGGGCTTCGCAGATACGCAGTATTTT
15	-	TRBJ1-5	-	TRBV6-1	CASTPLGLSNQPQHF	TGTGCCAGCACCCCTTTGGGCCTTAGCAATCAGCCCCAGCATTTT
19	TRBD2	TRBJ2-7	-	TRBV5-1	CASSLVIGIAGRLAYEQYF	TGCGCCAGCAGCTTGGTGATCGGCATAGCGGGGAGACTTGCCTACGAGCAGTACTTC
15	-	TRBJ1-3	-	TRBV6-5	CASSYVAGSGNTIYF	TGTGCCAGCAGTTACGTGGCGGGGTCTGGAAACACCATATATTTT
14	-	TRBJ2-1	-	TRBV19	CASSIAGDNNEQFF	TGTGCCAGTAGTATAGCGGGAGATAACAATGAGCAGTTCTTC
16	-	TRBJ2-7	-	TRBV15	CATSRDLRGGASEQYF	TGTGCCACCAGCAGAGATCTTCGAGGGGGGGCGAGCGAGCAGTACTTC
17	TRBD1	TRBJ1-1	-	TRBV30	CAWSFQGAAWMNTEAFF	TGTGCCTGGAGTTTTCAGGGGGCGGCTTGGATGAACACTGAAGCTTTCTTT
15	-	TRBJ1-5	-	TRBV28	CASSSPEVSNQPQHF	TGTGCCAGCAGTTCCCCAGAGGTTAGCAATCAGCCCCAGCATTTT
12	TRBD1	TRBJ2-7	once	TRBV6-5	CATGTGGGEQYF	TGTGCCACTGGGACAGGGGGAGGCGAGCAGTACTTC
15	TRBD1	TRBJ2-2	-	TRBV18	CASSSTGEFTGELFF	TGTGCCAGCTCATCCACAGGGGAGTTCACCGGGGAGCTGTTTTTT
16	TRBD1	TRBJ2-7	-	TRBV7-6	CASSLGPDREVNEQYF	TGTGCCAGCAGCTTAGGTCCTGACAGGGAAGTAAACGAGCAGTACTTC
15	TRBD1	TRBJ2-5	-	TRBV6-5	CASSSPGQGVETQYF	TGTGCCAGCAGTTCGCCGGGACAGGGTGTGGAGACCCAGTACTTC
15	-	TRBJ2-2	-	TRBV11-3	CASDSGLGGTGELFF	TGTGCCAGCGACTCCGGCCTTGGAGGGACCGGGGAGCTGTTTTTT
15	TRBD1	TRBJ1-2	-	TRBV11-2	CASSLASTDRVPYGF	TGTGCCAGCAGCCTAGCATCTACGGACAGGGTTCCCTATGGCTTC
15	-	TRBJ2-1	-	TRBV6-6	CASSYSWTGGNEQFF	TGTGCCAGCAGTTACTCGTGGACAGGAGGGAATGAGCAGTTCTTC
16	TRBD2	TRBJ2-1	once	TRBV4-2	CASSQAPTTSGSEQFF	TGTGCCAGCAGCCAAGCGCCCACTACTAGCGGGAGTGAGCAGTTCTTC
15	TRBD2	TRBJ2-3	-	TRBV4-3	CASSQENRGADTQYF	TGCGCCAGCAGCCAAGAGAACCGGGGGGCAGATACGCAGTATTTT
14	-	TRBJ1-2	-	TRBV4-3	CASSPGLMNYGYTF	TGCGCCAGCAGCCCGGGACTGATGAACTATGGCTACACCTTC
15	-	TRBJ2-4	-	TRBV7-2	CASSLAGDTLNIQYF	TGTGCCAGCAGCTTAGCTGGGGACACCTTAAACATTCAGTACTTC
18	TRBD2	TRBJ2-5	-	TRBV5-1	CASSYRTSGGGNQETQYF	TGCGCCAGCAGCTACCGGACTAGCGGGGGCGGTAACCAAGAGACCCAGTACTTC
16	-	TRBJ2-1	-	TRBV9	CASSVEGGGSYNEQFF	TGTGCCAGCAGCGTAGAAGGGGGTGGCTCCTACAATGAGCAGTTCTTC
13	TRBD1	TRBJ1-2	-	TRBV14	CASSPSGTASTTF	TGTGCCAGCAGCCCGTCCGGGACAGCTTCAACCACCTTC
15	TRBD2	TRBJ2-7	-	TRBV6-5	CASMAPLAGHYEQYF	TGTGCCAGCATGGCTCCGCTAGCGGGGCACTACGAGCAGTACTTC
14	-	TRBJ2-1	-	TRBV7-6	CASSQGLAYNEQFF	TGTGCCAGCAGCCAGGGACTGGCCTACAATGAGCAGTTCTTC
15	-	TRBJ2-1	-	TRBV5-1	CASSLAGLGYNEQFF	TGCGCCAGCAGCTTGGCAGGGTTGGGCTACAATGAGCAGTTCTTC
13	-	TRBJ2-7	-	TRBV19	CASSSTGSYEQYF	TGTGCCAGTAGTTCGACGGGTTCCTACGAGCAGTACTTC
17	TRBD2	TRBJ2-2	-	TRBV4-1	CASSQDHAGGPPGELFF	TGCGCCAGCAGCCAAGATCACGCGGGAGGCCCCCCCGGGGAGCTGTTTTTT
14	-	TRBJ1-2	-	TRBV6-6	CASRAGLDSYGYTF	TGTGCCAGCAGAGCCGGCCTGGACAGCTATGGCTACACCTTC
14	-	TRBJ2-1	-	TRBV12-5	CASGLVGGSDEQFF	TGTGCTAGTGGTTTGGTGGGGGGTTCCGATGAGCAGTTCTTC
18	TRBD2	TRBJ2-5	-	TRBV27	CASSLDYPTGGGRETQYF	TGTGCCAGCAGTTTAGACTACCCGACGGGAGGGGGTCGGGAGACCCAGTACTTC
13	-	TRBJ1-1	-	TRBV28	CASSPNTVPEAFF	TGTGCCAGCAGCCCGAACACAGTCCCTGAAGCTTTCTTT
12	-	TRBJ1-4	-	TRBV29-1	CSVGAGNEKLFF	TGCAGCGTTGGGGCAGGGAATGAAAAACTGTTTTTT
15	TRBD1	TRBJ2-1	-	TRBV5-4	CASTPAPGQYNEQFF	TGTGCCAGCACCCCCGCCCCGGGACAGTACAATGAGCAGTTCTTC
15	TRBD1	TRBJ1-2	few	TRBV18	CASSPPRTGDYGYTF	TGTGCCAGCTCACCACCGAGGACAGGGGACTATGGCTACACCTTC
15	TRBD2	TRBJ2-1	once	TRBV27	CASTRTGGSYNEQFF	TGTGCCAGCACCCGAACCGGGGGGTCCTACAATGAGCAGTTCTTC
15	-	TRBJ2-2	few	TRBV29-1	CSVQPRDKNTGELFF	TGCAGCGTCCAACCCCGGGACAAGAACACCGGGGAGCTGTTTTTT
14	TRBD1	TRBJ2-5	-	TRBV9	CASSPRTGEETQYF	TGTGCCAGCAGCCCCCGGACAGGCGAAGAGACCCAGTACTTC